Listed here is a single TCR beta chain. Its antigen remains unknown. Time point here: 2015-2016 season, pre-vaccination. This entry is derived from a study of follicular helper T cells after annual influenza vaccination. Study conclusions and caveats: Day 7 ICOS+CD38+ clones later appeared mostly in ICOS-CD38- cTfh.

Survey level resolution was used for TCRB sequencing. The table came from immunoSEQ multiplex PCR; TCRdb's copy has only in-frame clones and leaves some out. The sample records fewer than 10,000 clones, approximately 90% being singletons. The CDR3 is made up of 15 amino acids. V was trimmed by 4 bases and J by 2 bases, leaving 15 bases between them. CDR1 is LNHDA and CDR2 is SQIVND in the germline V gene (reference sequence). The receptor was derived from an adult who received the influenza vaccine. The chain carries TRBV19 and TRBJ2-7; perhaps TRBD2 as D (6 bases). Here the sequenced sample was CXCR5+ CD38- circulating T follicular helper cells from blood, taken on the day of influenza vaccination. The subset is: circulating Tfh, non-naive CD4+CXCR5+PD-1+ (ICOS+CD38+ or ICOS-CD38-). In nucleotides, the CDR3 is TGTGCCAGTAGTACCCTCGGGGGTAAGGCCTACGAGCAGTACTTC. Its translation: CASSTLGGKAYEQYF.